The TCR beta chain described here comes from a study of response to subunit inactivated influenza vaccine. TCRdb re-called the RT-PCR reads through MiXCR, storing one row per CDR3 protein. The sample lists approximately 250,000 distinct CDR3 sequences, over 9% occurring once. For this clonotype: The antigen is unknown.

Findings of the study overall: Seasonal influenza vaccination, on each occasion, was suggested by the authors to recruit few new T cells.

Per the germline V gene, CDR1 is MGHRA and CDR2 is YSYEKL. The CDR3 totals 15 residues. The V and J ends lost 4 bases and 3 bases respectively, with 12 bases between them. The TCR was taken from a man aged 45 to 65 who received an inactivated influenza vaccine. This sample comprised non-naive T cells sorted from PBMCs, obtained roughly 15 days before vaccination. The rearrangement uses TRBV4-1 and TRBJ2-2, with D maybe TRBD1 (6 bases). This chain's CDR3 is CASSLETGYTGELFF. DNA of the CDR3: TGCGCCAGCAGCCTAGAAACAGGGTACACCGGGGAGCTGTTTTTT.